This T cell receptor (beta chain) was identified during a study of T cell changes during pregnancy in multiple sclerosis. With 2 bases removed from V and 0 bases from J, the gap between germline ends came to 10 bases. Germline CDR1 is MNHEY and CDR2 is SVGAGI. The CDR3 covers 15 residues. Clones were sequenced by immunoSEQ multiplex PCR, and TCRdb holds only the in-frame ones, with some missing. The sample shows about 38,000 clones, approximately 90% of them seen only once. This sample comprised CD4+ T cells from peripheral blood mononuclear cells, obtained in the third trimester of pregnancy. The receptor's source is a female donor in good health, enrolled as a control in a pregnancy study. J is TRBJ1-1 and V is TRBV6-5; the D is unclear. DNA of the CDR3: TGTGCCAGCAGTTACCGGCAGGTATTGAACACTGAAGCTTTCTTT. Its translation: CASSYRQVLNTEAFF.